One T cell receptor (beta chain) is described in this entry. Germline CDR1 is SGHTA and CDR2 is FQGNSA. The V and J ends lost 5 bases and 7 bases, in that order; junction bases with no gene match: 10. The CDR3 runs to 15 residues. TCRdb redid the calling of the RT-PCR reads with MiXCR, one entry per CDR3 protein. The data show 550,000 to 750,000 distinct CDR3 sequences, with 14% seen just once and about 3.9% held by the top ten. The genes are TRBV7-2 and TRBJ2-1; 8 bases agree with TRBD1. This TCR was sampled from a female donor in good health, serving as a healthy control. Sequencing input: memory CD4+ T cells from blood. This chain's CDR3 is CASSLGDRTGNEQFF. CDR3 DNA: TGTGCCAGCAGCCTGGGGGACAGGACTGGGAATGAGCAGTTCTTC.